The rows below give T cell receptor beta chains drawn from one sample of a study of identical twins. TCRdb reanalysed the 5' RACE reads using MiXCR and keeps one entry per CDR3 protein. The repertoire consists of about 520,000 distinct CDR3 sequences, with roughly a fifth occurring once and the leading ten covering about 0.91%. The sample was also linked to a second study, of T cells expressing NK-cell markers.

Sample: CD4+ T cells sorted from blood. All receptors derive from a woman aged 18-35 years in good health. Both conserved end residues are part of each CDR3. D genes are given only for firm matches. Clone size appears in some rows only: once, few, many, or a class for an expanded clone.

>TRBV7-2|TRBJ2-3|-|-
TGTGCCAGCACCCTTAGTGCTAGCGCAGATACGCAGTATTTT
CASTLSASADTQYF
>TRBV12-3/TRBV12-4|TRBJ2-5|-|-
TGTGCCAGCAGTCTCCGGAGCGGGTCGGGAGAGACCCAGTACTTC
CASSLRSGSGETQYF
>TRBV6-1|TRBJ2-1|few|-
TGTGCCAGCAGTATCCGGGAGTACAATGAGCAGTTCTTC
CASSIREYNEQFF
>TRBV25-1|TRBJ2-1|-|TRBD2
TGTGCCAGCAGTGAATATGCGGGGGGCAATGAGCAGTTCTTC
CASSEYAGGNEQFF
>TRBV20-1|TRBJ2-1|few|-
TGCAGTGCTAGAGGGACAGTTTCCTACAATGAGCAGTTCTTC
CSARGTVSYNEQFF
>TRBV9|TRBJ1-1|few|TRBD1
TGTGCCAGCAGCGTGTTTGGCGGACAGGCGAACACTGAAGCTTTCTTT
CASSVFGGQANTEAFF
>TRBV20-1|TRBJ2-5|few|-
TGCAGTGCTACGGACGGCATACAAGAGACCCAGTACTTC
CSATDGIQETQYF
>TRBV6-1|TRBJ1-2|few|-
TGTGCCAGCAGTCTCCAGGGGACGGTGTATGGCTACACCTTC
CASSLQGTVYGYTF
>TRBV7-3|TRBJ2-3|few|-
TGTGCCAGCAGCCCCAACGGGGGGCGAGCAGATACGCAGTATTTT
CASSPNGGRADTQYF
>TRBV20-1|TRBJ2-1|-|-
TGCAGTGCTAGAGATGGGTGGGATGAGCAGTTCTTC
CSARDGWDEQFF
>TRBV6-1|TRBJ1-3|-|-
TGTGCCAGCGGCGAGCGGGAGGCCTCTGGAAACACCATATATTTT
CASGEREASGNTIYF
>TRBV5-1|TRBJ2-7|-|-
TGCGCCAGCAGCCTGGCGGCGGGAACCTACGAGCAGTACTTC
CASSLAAGTYEQYF
>TRBV29-1|TRBJ2-5|-|TRBD2
TGCAGCGTTGCTAGCGGTCCGGGGACCCAGTACTTC
CSVASGPGTQYF
>TRBV7-9|TRBJ2-3|-|TRBD1
TGTGCCAGCAGCTTATGGACAGGTTACACAGATACGCAGTATTTT
CASSLWTGYTDTQYF
>TRBV11-2|TRBJ2-3|once|TRBD2
TGTGCCAGCACCGAGACTAGCGGGGTCGATACGCAGTATTTT
CASTETSGVDTQYF
>TRBV6-1|TRBJ2-1|-|-
TGTGCCAGCAGCCCGACACCGCGGCACAATGAGCAGTTCTTC
CASSPTPRHNEQFF
>TRBV5-1|TRBJ2-7|few|-
TGCGCCAGCAGCCTGAGACCTTCCGACGAGCAGTACTTC
CASSLRPSDEQYF
>TRBV11-2|TRBJ1-2|few|TRBD1
TGTGCCAGCAGCCGGGACAGGTCCCTTTATGGCTACACCTTC
CASSRDRSLYGYTF
>TRBV20-1|TRBJ2-7|few|-
TGCAGTGCTAGATGGCCGGGGGCGGGCTACGAGCAGTACTTC
CSARWPGAGYEQYF
>TRBV27|TRBJ2-7|few|-
TGTGCCAGCAGTCCCTCCTGGCTCGGCGAGCAGTACTTC
CASSPSWLGEQYF
>TRBV4-3|TRBJ2-3|few|-
TGCGCCAGCAGCCAAGAGGTGGGGAATACGCAGTATTTT
CASSQEVGNTQYF
>TRBV29-1|TRBJ2-1|-|-
TGCAGCGTGTGGGCTAGCGAGCACAATGAGCAGTTCTTC
CSVWASEHNEQFF
>TRBV7-6|TRBJ2-2|-|TRBD2
TGTGCCAGCAGCGCCTTTGTGGGACTAGCGGGGGGGCCGAACACCGGGGAGCTGTTTTTT
CASSAFVGLAGGPNTGELFF
>TRBV10-2|TRBJ2-7|-|-
TGCGCCAGCAGTGGGCAGGGGCTTTCCTACGAGCAGTACTTC
CASSGQGLSYEQYF
>TRBV25-1|TRBJ1-1|-|TRBD1
TGTGCCAGCAGGGAACAGGGGGCGACTGAAGCTTTCTTT
CASREQGATEAFF
>TRBV20-1|TRBJ2-2|-|-
TGCAGTGCTAGGTACAGCGCGAACACCGGGGAGCTGTTTTTT
CSARYSANTGELFF
>TRBV7-2|TRBJ1-2|-|TRBD1
TGTGCCAGCAGCAAAACGGGACAGGGGGGCTATGGCTACACCTTC
CASSKTGQGGYGYTF
>TRBV20-1|TRBJ2-3|few|TRBD2
TGCAGTGCTAGAGGCGCTAGCGGGTTCACAGATACGCAGTATTTT
CSARGASGFTDTQYF
>TRBV7-6|TRBJ2-7|-|-
TGTGCCAGCAGCGCACAGGGTTACGAGCAGTACTTC
CASSAQGYEQYF
>TRBV20-1|TRBJ1-1|-|-
TGCAGTGCTAGCTTTTGGATAGAAGCTTTCTTT
CSASFWIEAFF